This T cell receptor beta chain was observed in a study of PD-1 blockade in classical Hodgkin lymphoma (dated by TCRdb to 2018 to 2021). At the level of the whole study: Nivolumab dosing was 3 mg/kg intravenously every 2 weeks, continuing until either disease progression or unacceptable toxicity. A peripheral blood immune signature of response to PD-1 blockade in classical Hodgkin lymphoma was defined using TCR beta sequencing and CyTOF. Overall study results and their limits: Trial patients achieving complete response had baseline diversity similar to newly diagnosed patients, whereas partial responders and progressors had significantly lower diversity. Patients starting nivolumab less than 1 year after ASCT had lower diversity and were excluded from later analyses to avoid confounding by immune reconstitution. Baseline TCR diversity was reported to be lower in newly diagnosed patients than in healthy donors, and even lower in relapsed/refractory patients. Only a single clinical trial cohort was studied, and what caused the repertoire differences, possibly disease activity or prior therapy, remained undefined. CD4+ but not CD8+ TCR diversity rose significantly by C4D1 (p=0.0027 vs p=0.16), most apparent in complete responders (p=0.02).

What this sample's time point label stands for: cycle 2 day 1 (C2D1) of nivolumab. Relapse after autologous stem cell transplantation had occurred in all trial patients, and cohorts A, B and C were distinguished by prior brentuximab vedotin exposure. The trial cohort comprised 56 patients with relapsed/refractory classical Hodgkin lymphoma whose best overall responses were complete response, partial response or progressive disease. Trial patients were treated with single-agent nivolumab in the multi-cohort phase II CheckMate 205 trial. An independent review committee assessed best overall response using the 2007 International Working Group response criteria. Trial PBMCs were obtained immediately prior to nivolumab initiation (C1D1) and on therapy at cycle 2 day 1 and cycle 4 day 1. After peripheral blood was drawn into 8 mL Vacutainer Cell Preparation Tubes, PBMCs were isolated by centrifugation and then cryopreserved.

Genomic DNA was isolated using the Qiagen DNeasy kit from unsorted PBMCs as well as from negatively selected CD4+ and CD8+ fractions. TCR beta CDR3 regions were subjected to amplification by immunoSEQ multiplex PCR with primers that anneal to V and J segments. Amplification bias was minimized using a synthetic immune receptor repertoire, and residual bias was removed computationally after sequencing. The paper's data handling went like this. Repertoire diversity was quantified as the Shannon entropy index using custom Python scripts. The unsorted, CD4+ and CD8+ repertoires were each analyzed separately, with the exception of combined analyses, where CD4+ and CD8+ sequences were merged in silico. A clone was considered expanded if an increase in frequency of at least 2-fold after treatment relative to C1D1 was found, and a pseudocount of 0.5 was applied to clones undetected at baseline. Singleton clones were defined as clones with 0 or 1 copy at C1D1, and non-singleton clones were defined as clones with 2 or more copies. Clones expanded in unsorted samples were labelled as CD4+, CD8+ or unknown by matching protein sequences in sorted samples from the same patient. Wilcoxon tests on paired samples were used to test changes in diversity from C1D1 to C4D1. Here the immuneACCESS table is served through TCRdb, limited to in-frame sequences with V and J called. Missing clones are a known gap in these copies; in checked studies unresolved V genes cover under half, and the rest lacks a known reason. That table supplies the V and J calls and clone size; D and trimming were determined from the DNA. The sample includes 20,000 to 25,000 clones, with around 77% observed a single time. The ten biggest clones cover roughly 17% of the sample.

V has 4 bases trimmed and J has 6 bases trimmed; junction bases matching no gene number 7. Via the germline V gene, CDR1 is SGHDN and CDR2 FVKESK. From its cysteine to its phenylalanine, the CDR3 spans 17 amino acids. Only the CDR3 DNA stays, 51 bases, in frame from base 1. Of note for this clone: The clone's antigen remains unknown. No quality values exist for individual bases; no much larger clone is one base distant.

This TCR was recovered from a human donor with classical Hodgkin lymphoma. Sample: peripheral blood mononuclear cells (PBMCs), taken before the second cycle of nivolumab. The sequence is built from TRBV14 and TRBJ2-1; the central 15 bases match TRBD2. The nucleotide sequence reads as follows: TGTGCCAGCAGCCCCCCAGGGACTAGCGGGAGGAGCAATGAGCAGTTCTTC. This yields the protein CASSPPGTSGRSNEQFF.